The source of this TCR beta chain is a study of shared clonotypes between healthy human individuals. The study, taken as a whole, reports: It was observed that 5% to 6.5% of naive CD4 clonotypes were shared across a handful of donors. Sequencing depth was expected to influence donor clonotype sharing.

On sorted subsets, replicate PCRs used 200 to 250 ng DNA, or about 30,000 T cell genomes. Repertoires were generated with immunoSEQ multiplex PCR, while TCRdb's copy carries only in-frame clones and drops some. The table records approximately 1,000,000 clones, about 72% of them present only once. A remark on this clone: What it binds is not known.

Adult donors, all healthy and HIV-negative, had no recent acute infections or vaccinations. Sequencing used memory CD4+ T cells from PBMCs. Noted subset: CD45RA-negative fraction. The source of this sequence is a man between 18 and 29 years old in good health. Some clones in this sample may be carry-over from other donors' samples.

The CDR3 region has the DNA TGTGCCAGCAGTTCAAGGGCGGGGGATACGCAGTATTTT. Translating it yields CASSSRAGDTQYF. The chain has TRBV7-2 and TRBJ2-3; perhaps TRBD2 as D (6 bases). The germline V and J ends were trimmed by 6 bases and 6 bases, with 13 bases remaining between them. CDR1 SGHTA and CDR2 FQGNSA come from the germline V gene. The CDR3 is 13 residues long.